The clone carrying this T cell receptor beta chain was observed at least ten times. The target antigen is unknown. PBMCs provided sorted CD4+ and CD8+ T cells. This specimen belongs to a study of CD8+ T cells in alopecia areata. Overall study findings and caveats: TCR sharing across patients was less clear than in mice, possibly HLA-related.

CDR1 and CDR2 (germline): SGHRS, YFSETQ. The CDR3 runs 12 residues. The V end lost 8 bases, the J end lost 3 bases, and 12 bases lay between the germline ends. cDNA reverse transcribed from extracted RNA served as the sequencing template. Produced via immunoSEQ multiplex PCR; TCRdb's table is partial and in-frame only. The sample shows around 250,000 clones, around two thirds of them seen only once. The clonotype originates from a human donor with alopecia areata. Sequenced here: CD4+ T cells sorted from blood, sampled at week 0. The chain employs TRBV5-1 and TRBJ2-7; D may match TRBD1 or TRBD2 (5 bases each). The CDR3 spells CASGTGDYEQYF. CDR3 nucleotide sequence: TGCGCCAGTGGGACGGGCGACTACGAGCAGTACTTC.